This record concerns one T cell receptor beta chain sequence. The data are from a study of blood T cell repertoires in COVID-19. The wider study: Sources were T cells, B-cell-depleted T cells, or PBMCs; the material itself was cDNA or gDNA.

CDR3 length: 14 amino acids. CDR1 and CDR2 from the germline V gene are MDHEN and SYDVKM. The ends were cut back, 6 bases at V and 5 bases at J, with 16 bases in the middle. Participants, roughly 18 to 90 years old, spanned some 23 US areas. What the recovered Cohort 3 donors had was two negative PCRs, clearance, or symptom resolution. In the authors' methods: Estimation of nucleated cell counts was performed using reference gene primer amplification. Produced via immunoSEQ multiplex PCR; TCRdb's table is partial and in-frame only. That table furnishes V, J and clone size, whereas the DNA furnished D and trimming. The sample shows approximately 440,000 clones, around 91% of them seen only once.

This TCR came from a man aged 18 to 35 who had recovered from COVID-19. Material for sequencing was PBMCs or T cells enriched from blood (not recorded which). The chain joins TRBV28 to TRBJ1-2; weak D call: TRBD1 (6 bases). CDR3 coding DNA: TGTGCCAGCAGCCCCCCGCGGACAGAATATGGCTACACCTTC. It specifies CASSPPRTEYGYTF.